The present entry profiles one T cell receptor beta chain with its context. Its antigen is not known. Both 60 Vbeta primers and 13 Jbeta primers went into the PCR. Method: immunoSEQ multiplex PCR; TCRdb's copy keeps in-frame clones and lacks some. The sample comprises nearly 200,000 clones, roughly 80% of which are singletons, and 6.5% rests with the top ten. This record belongs to a study of cytomegalovirus exposure and HLA in healthy donors. On the study more broadly: HLA-typed donors were the source of around 85 million unique TCRs held in an early data release. Whole-study results and caveats: Later on, an analysis tied 15,000 or so TCR beta sequences to HLA alleles at 0.05 false discovery rate. The authors enumerated over 150 TCR beta chains as linked to cytomegalovirus.

This CDR3 has 13 residues. With 4 bases clipped from V and 6 bases from J, the junction kept 3 bases outside the gene matches. The germline V gene has CDR1 LNHDA and CDR2 SQIVND (reference sequence). This TCR was sampled from a woman between 45 and 60 years old in good health and CMV-seropositive. The sample taken for sequencing was PBMCs. The rearrangement joins TRBV19 to TRBJ1-1, with 9 positions matching TRBD1. CDR3 coding DNA: TGTGCCAGTAGTACACAGGGGGCCGCTGAAGCTTTCTTT. It is translated as CASSTQGAAEAFF.